This TCR beta chain is drawn from a study of Graves' ophthalmopathy and Graves' hyperthyroidism. Study overall: At the time of initial diagnosis and before any treatment, peripheral blood was collected.

This clonotype was detected many times. Clinical symptoms and serum thyroxine were used for diagnosis; TRAb, thyroid ultrasound and orbital computed tomography were also relied on. Investigators amplified TCR beta CDR3 regions from RNA transcripts. A first-round RT-PCR used HTBI primers, followed by a second-round multiplex PCR. MiXCR, applied by TCRdb to the multiplex PCR reads, yields one record per CDR3 protein. This sample yields roughly 160,000 distinct CDR3 sequences, of which 39% are seen a single time; over 7% belongs to the top ten. Germline V gives CDR1 SGHDT, CDR2 YYEEEE. The CDR3 is 15 residues long. Trimming removed 3 bases at V and 1 base at J, with 13 bases between.

This receptor was identified in a man in his thirties or forties with Graves' ophthalmopathy. V usage is TRBV5-6 and J usage is TRBJ2-5; D gene unclear. What was sequenced was peripheral blood. The DNA for the CDR3 is TGTGCCAGCAGCTGGCCGGATTCCGGCCAAGAGACCCAGTACTTC. Translation gives CASSWPDSGQETQYF.